This TCR beta chain was found in a study of blood T cells in healthy people across ages. General observations from the study: CMV status of donors was not determined, possibly confounding expanded clonotype changes.

On this clonotype: Its antigen is unidentified.

Together with a sample-barcoded 5' primer, a J-beta primer mix was included in a second PCR lasting roughly 6 to 12 cycles. Each cDNA molecule was tagged by a template-switch adaptor that had 12 random nucleotides. TCRdb ran MiXCR on the 5' RACE reads and lists one entry per CDR3 protein. Seen here are more than 1 million distinct CDR3 sequences, 40% to 45% observed once, and the top ten hold around 18%. The CDR3 runs to 12 residues. Drawn from each donor were 8.5 to 10 milliliters of peripheral blood. V gene TRBV21-1 combines with J gene TRBJ1-1. TRBV21-1 is termed a pseudogene. The sequence derives from an older woman in good health. Sequences were obtained from blood. The CDR3 DNA reads TGTGCCAGCTTTTCAGGGAACACTGAAGCTTTCTTT. Protein product: CASFSGNTEAFF.